This TCR beta chain originates from a study of identical twins. This clonotype was counted only a few times. Losses at the gene ends were 6 bases for V and 4 bases for J; bases not matched to a gene: 8. CDR1 MDHEN and CDR2 SYDVKM come from the germline V gene. The CDR3 covers 14 residues. TCRdb used MiXCR to reprocess the 5' RACE reads, holding one entry per CDR3 protein. Of over 550,000 distinct CDR3 sequences listed, less than 9% are singletons. This same sample was also taken into another study, of yellow fever vaccine responses in identical twins.

Sequencing was performed on PBMCs. The sequence came from a woman in her late teens or twenties in good health. The chain employs TRBV28 and TRBJ2-5; 7 nucleotides agree with TRBD1. CDR3 nucleotide sequence: TGTGCCAGCAGGGATACAGGGGACCTAGAGACCCAGTACTTC. It yields the protein CASRDTGDLETQYF.